A single sample gave rise to the 17 T cell receptor beta chains below, sequenced in a study of shared clonotypes between healthy human individuals. Only in-frame clones appear in the TCRdb table, and some are missing; sequencing was by immunoSEQ multiplex PCR. This repertoire shows approximately 940,000 clones, 60% to 85% found once; its top ten account for nearly 1.5%. The sequencing sample was made of memory CD4+ T cells sorted from blood. This sample's subset: CD45RA-negative fraction. These receptors were taken from a man aged 18 to 35 in good health.

The rearrangement links TRBV9 to TRBJ1-4; D gene unclear. The CDR3 consists of 13 residues. CDR1 is SGDLS and CDR2 is YYNGEE in the germline V gene. V was clipped by 0 bases and J by 6 bases, with 6 bases between them. CDR3 nucleotide sequence: TGTGCCAGCAGCGTAGAAGGAGATGAAAAACTGTTTTTT. Translation gives CASSVEGDEKLFF.

The chain combines TRBV5-1 with TRBJ2-5; tentative D call: TRBD2 (5 bases). The CDR3 contains 15 residues. Trimming stripped 0 bases from V and 2 bases from J, with 11 bases between. The germline V gene encodes CDR1 SGHRS and CDR2 YFSETQ. The CDR3 sequence: CASSLGRQLQETQYF. The CDR3 DNA sequence: TGCGCCAGCAGCTTGGGGAGGCAGTTACAAGAGACCCAGTACTTC.

This chain connects TRBV5-1 to TRBJ2-1, with a tentative D call TRBD1 (5 bases). Germline V gene data show CDR1 as SGHRS and CDR2 as YFSETQ. With 4 bases removed from V and 4 bases from J, the gap between germline ends came to 12 bases. This CDR3 spans 14 amino acids. This CDR3 reads CASSELGVYNEQFF. As DNA, the CDR3 is TGCGCCAGCAGCGAATTAGGGGTATACAATGAGCAGTTCTTC.

This clone was seen more than once but under ten times. The chain links TRBV7-9 to TRBJ1-1; D uncertain. Germline-derived CDR1 and CDR2 are SEHNR and FQNEAQ (reference sequence). Trimming took 6 bases from V and 5 from J, leaving 7 bases between them. The CDR3 length is 11 residues. The CDR3 DNA sequence: TGTGCCAGCAGTCAGAGGACTGAAGCTTTCTTT. Translation gives CASSQRTEAFF. The full variable domain, rest sourced from reference TRBV7-9 and TRBJ1-1, is DTGVSQNPRHKITKRGQNVTFRCDPISEHNRLYWYRQTLGQGPEFLTYFQNEAQLEKSRLLSDRFSAERPKGSFSTLEIQRTEQGDSAMYLCASSQRTEAFFGQGTRLTVV.

The chain is built from TRBV4-1 and TRBJ2-1, with D perhaps being TRBD1 or TRBD2 (5 bases each). The V end was cut by 5 bases, the J end by 0 bases, with 17 bases between. Per germline, CDR1 MGHRA and CDR2 YSYEKL. This CDR3 has 17 residues. As DNA, the CDR3 is TGCGCCAGCAGCTCATCTCGGGGCGGAGCCTCCTACAATGAGCAGTTCTTC. Its protein is CASSSSRGGASYNEQFF.

The V call is TRBV21-1, the J call TRBJ2-7; the table names TRBD2, a call not compared with the DNA. TRBV21-1 is a pseudogene segment. CDR3 length equals 14 residues. The DNA of the CDR3 is TGTGCCAGCAGCAAAGAACTGGGGGGTCGGGAGCAGTACTTC. Translated: CASSKELGGREQYF.

This rearrangement joins TRBV5-1 to TRBJ2-1; D could derive from TRBD1 or TRBD2 (5 bases each). The CDR3 loop spans 15 amino acids. CDR1 is SGHRS, CDR2 YFSETQ, per germline. The V and J ends lost 0 bases and 5 bases respectively, with 12 bases between them. In DNA, the CDR3 is TGCGCCAGCAGCTTGGAGGCTAGCAGGGACAATGAGCAGTTCTTC. Translating it yields CASSLEASRDNEQFF.

V gene TRBV28 combines with J gene TRBJ1-1; D perhaps matches TRBD1 (5 bases). Germline V lookup: CDR1 MDHEN, CDR2 SYDVKM. The CDR3 consists of 14 residues. V lost 4 bases to trimming and J lost 3 bases, with 12 bases between them. The CDR3 here is CASSSGGGYTEAFF. In nucleotides, the CDR3 is TGTGCCAGCAGTTCGGGGGGAGGCTACACTGAAGCTTTCTTT.

V and J are TRBV6-1 and TRBJ1-6, with 7 bases identical to TRBD1. J gave up 6 bases and V 7 bases, and 9 bases lay outside the gene matches. The CDR3 consists of 15 residues. CDR1 is MNHNS and CDR2 is SASEGT in the germline V gene. The CDR3 DNA sequence: TGTGCCAGCATGGGGGTCACAGGGGTTAATTCACCCCTCCACTTT. Its protein product is CASMGVTGVNSPLHF.

The chain joins TRBV27 to TRBJ1-6; 9 bases are a match to TRBD1. Unmatched junction bases numbered 6, after V lost 5 bases and J lost 7 bases. The CDR3 covers 15 residues. The germline gives CDR1 MNHEY, CDR2 SMNVEV (reference sequence). The CDR3 DNA reads TGTGCCAGCAGTCCGCACAGGGGGCAAAATTCACCCCTCCACTTT. Its protein is CASSPHRGQNSPLHF.

This clone has only one observation. The chain links TRBV4-1 to TRBJ2-3; D not resolved. The germline V and J ends were trimmed by 1 base and 3 bases, with 8 bases remaining between them. Germline CDR1 reads MGHRA; CDR2 reads YSYEKL. CDR3 size: 14 residues. CDR3 loop: CASSQVTQTDTQYF. Here the CDR3 DNA reads TGCGCCAGCAGCCAAGTTACACAGACAGATACGCAGTATTTT.

This chain joins TRBV5-1 and TRBJ2-7, with D unresolved. The V gene lost 0 bases and the J gene lost 7 bases, with 11 bases spanning the gap. The length of the CDR3 is 13 residues. Germline CDR1 and CDR2: SGHRS and YFSETQ. Written as DNA, the CDR3 is TGCGCCAGCAGCTTGGAAAGTTATGGGGAGCAGTACTTC. Translated, it gives CASSLESYGEQYF.

The sample holds one count of this clone. The V and J genes are TRBV28 and TRBJ2-3; TRBD2 aligns across 9 bases. J was trimmed by 4 bases and V by 7 bases; bases with no gene match: 9. The CDR3 totals 15 residues. Germline CDR1 MDHEN, CDR2 SYDVKM. The CDR3 reads CASTTPAGGSDTQYF. The CDR3 DNA reads as TGTGCCAGCACCACCCCCGCGGGGGGGTCAGATACGCAGTATTTT.

The rearrangement links TRBV7-2 to TRBJ2-7; D gene unclear. This CDR3 comprises 13 residues. The V gene's germline CDR1 is SGHTA and CDR2 FQGNSA. V dropped 1 base and J dropped 4 bases, with 8 bases sitting between them. The CDR3: CASSLVTKYEQYF. DNA for the CDR3: TGTGCCAGCAGCTTAGTCACAAAGTACGAGCAGTACTTC.

The chain carries TRBV25-1 and TRBJ1-4; possible D gene TRBD1, 5 bases. CDR3 length: 14 residues. Trimming removed 1 base from V and 8 bases from J, with 11 bases in between. CDR1 is MGHDK and CDR2 is SYGVNS in the germline V gene. The CDR3 coding sequence is TGTGCCAGCAGTGAATTGGGGGGGAAGGAAAAACTGTTTTTT. Translation gives CASSELGGKEKLFF.

V usage is TRBV5-6 and J usage is TRBJ2-7; 12 bases match TRBD2. Looked up from germline, CDR1 is SGHDT and CDR2 is YYEEEE. This CDR3 is 16 amino acids long. After removal of 4 bases from V and 1 base from J, the junction contained 6 bases not matched to a gene. This CDR3 is CASSQWTSGTSYEQYF. As DNA, the CDR3 is TGTGCCAGCAGCCAATGGACTAGCGGGACTTCCTACGAGCAGTACTTC.

This sequence joins TRBV10-1 and TRBJ2-7; no reliable D call. The CDR3 is made up of 14 amino acids. Trimming removed 2 bases from V and 6 bases from J, with 14 bases in between. The germline V gene encodes CDR1 WNHNN and CDR2 SYGVQD (reference sequence). CDR3 sequence: CASSEGPPRSEQYF. Written as DNA, the CDR3 is TGCGCCAGCAGTGAGGGGCCTCCCCGATCCGAGCAGTACTTC.